Presented here are 22 T cell receptor beta chains from one specimen sequenced in a study of T cells expressing NK-cell markers (dated by TCRdb to about 2020). Library preparation used 5' RACE. Sequencing was carried out with an Illumina HiSeq 2000. Reprocessed by TCRdb, the reads give a single entry per CDR3 protein sequence, without DNA. The sample's clone listing holds almost 450,000 distinct CDR3 sequences. The ten largest clones take up 7.3% of the sample. Input material: blood T cells: a sorted CD56 or NKG2C T cell subset, CD4+ or CD8+ T cells, or bulk PBMC T cells (not recorded which). The source of these receptors is a woman aged 18 to 69 in good health.

The V call is TRBV20-1, the J call TRBJ2-1. The CDR3 covers 13 residues. Germline-derived CDR1 and CDR2 are DFQATT and SNEGSKA (reference sequence). The CDR3 loop is CSARLSSRNEQFF.

The genes are TRBV7-9 and TRBJ1-1; there is no DNA to check the TCRdb D call of TRBD1. Per the germline V gene, CDR1 is SEHNR and CDR2 is FQNEAQ (reference sequence). CDR3 size: 13 residues. CDR3 in amino acids: CASSSPIRLSAFF.

The chain employs TRBV28 and TRBJ1-1. Germline assignment: CDR1 MDHEN and CDR2 SYDVKM. There are 13 residues in the CDR3. This CDR3 is CASRTTENTEAFF.

V and J are TRBV20-1 and TRBJ2-5; the D call of TRBD1 rests on TCRdb alone, since no DNA is present to check it. The CDR3 consists of 15 residues. Germline V gene sequence: CDR1 DFQATT, CDR2 SNEGSKA (reference sequence). The CDR3 loop is CSARTGTGVGETQYF.

V usage is TRBV20-1 and J usage is TRBJ2-2; TCRdb lists TRBD1, though no DNA is available to test this call. Germline lookup yields CDR1 DFQATT and CDR2 SNEGSKA (reference sequence). The CDR3 runs to 12 residues. CDR3 in amino acids: CSAVQGAGELFF.

This chain joins TRBV5-1 and TRBJ2-6; the TCRdb call, TRBD1, lacks DNA for checking. This CDR3 comprises 19 residues. Germline-derived CDR1 and CDR2 are SGHRS and YFSETQ. The CDR3 loop is CATSRGRGTGSSGANVLTF.

The chain recombines TRBV5-6 with TRBJ1-3. This CDR3 contains 16 residues. Per the germline V gene, CDR1 is SGHDT and CDR2 is YYEEEE. CDR3 loop: CASSLVGFYSGNTIYF.

The V call is TRBV20-1, the J call TRBJ1-2. Germline lookup yields CDR1 DFQATT and CDR2 SNEGSKA (reference sequence). The CDR3 loop spans 12 amino acids. This CDR3 is CSASSHGYGYTF.

The chain joins TRBV7-2 to TRBJ2-5. The CDR3 extends over 13 amino acids. The germline CDR1 and CDR2 sequences are SGHTA and FQGNSA. Here the CDR3 reads CASSFLAQETQYF.

The chain's CDR3 is CASSLLGGGSESDTQYF. The chain combines TRBV5-1 with TRBJ2-3; there is no DNA to check the TCRdb D call of TRBD2. This CDR3 comprises 17 residues. CDR1 SGHRS and CDR2 YFSETQ come from the germline V gene.

The gene calls are TRBV6-5 and TRBJ2-3; TCRdb calls TRBD2, which cannot be checked without DNA. This CDR3 contains 17 residues. Germline loops: CDR1 MNHEY, CDR2 SVGAGI. The CDR3 sequence is CASSYGTSGGALDTQYF.

The rearrangement joins TRBV27 to TRBJ1-2. The germline V gene encodes CDR1 MNHEY and CDR2 SMNVEV (reference sequence). The CDR3 contains 13 residues. CDR3 sequence: CASSPDFLRGYTF.

The chain employs TRBV10-3 and TRBJ2-7; TCRdb returns TRBD1, unconfirmable since there is no DNA. The length of the CDR3 is 14 residues. Germline V lookup: CDR1 ENHRY, CDR2 SYGVKD. The CDR3 here is CAISEWDRGYEQYF.

The chain joins TRBV11-1 to TRBJ2-2; absent DNA, TCRdb's TRBD2 call cannot be checked. Germline values: CDR1 SGHAT, CDR2 FQDESV (reference sequence). The CDR3 is 21 residues long. The CDR3 is CASSLPTSGRHPGPNTGELFF.

CDR3 sequence reads: CASSTGPHRGSPLHF. The chain joins TRBV11-2 to TRBJ1-6. The CDR3 has 15 amino acids. Germline assignment: CDR1 SGHAT and CDR2 FQNNGV.

The chain has TRBV5-5 and TRBJ2-1; TCRdb's D gene call, TRBD2, goes unchecked for lack of DNA. The CDR3 is 16 amino acids. Germline CDR1 SGHKS, CDR2 YYEKEE (reference sequence). This CDR3 reads CASSLGVAVSYNEQFF.

The V gene is TRBV20-1, the J gene TRBJ2-3; the TRBD1 assignment by TCRdb is unverifiable without DNA. Germline assignment: CDR1 DFQATT and CDR2 SNEGSKA (reference sequence). This CDR3 region has 13 residues. The CDR3 spells CSAQQGNTDTQYF.

The rearrangement links TRBV11-2 to TRBJ1-2. The CDR3 is 15 residues long. CDR1 SGHAT and CDR2 FQNNGV come from the germline V gene. The CDR3 protein is CASSLGVGQNYGYTF.

The CDR3 reads CSARHPNTGELFF. The genes are TRBV20-1 and TRBJ2-2. There are 13 residues in the CDR3. Germline lookup yields CDR1 DFQATT and CDR2 SNEGSKA (reference sequence).

This rearrangement joins TRBV9 to TRBJ2-1; TCRdb designates TRBD1, a call that cannot be tested without DNA. Looked up from germline, CDR1 is SGDLS and CDR2 is YYNGEE. The length of the CDR3 is 15 residues. CDR3 loop: CASSVEGARNNEQFF.

V is TRBV5-1 and J is TRBJ2-1; checking the TCRdb D call of TRBD1 is not possible without DNA. The germline V gene has CDR1 SGHRS and CDR2 YFSETQ. The CDR3 loop spans 17 amino acids. CDR3 region: CASSHRSQGYEYNEQFF.

The chain employs TRBV6-5 and TRBJ2-1; the TRBD1 assignment by TCRdb is unverifiable without DNA. This CDR3 has 14 residues. In germline, CDR1 is MNHEY, CDR2 SVGAGI. CDR3 protein: CASSYSPGNNEQFF.